The next 19 T cell receptor beta chains were all read from a single sample in a study of Tregs in tolerant kidney transplant recipients. Libraries were prepared by immunoSEQ multiplex PCR; TCRdb keeps only in-frame clonotypes and omits some of them. The sample shows 110,000 or so clones, 90% of them seen only once. The source material was CD4+ T cells from blood, sampled before the transplant. These receptors originate from a human donor who received a combined kidney and bone marrow transplant.

The genes are TRBV25-1 and TRBJ2-3; D may be TRBD1 (6 bases). Germline assignment: CDR1 MGHDK and CDR2 SYGVNS. This CDR3 region has 13 residues. V lost 6 bases and J 4 bases, leaving 11 bases between the germline ends. In DNA form, the CDR3 reads TGTGCCAGCAGACAAGGGGGATCAGATACGCAGTATTTT. It codes for CASRQGGSDTQYF.

J is TRBJ2-5 and V is TRBV18; no firm D call. CDR1 is KGHSH, CDR2 LQKENI, per germline. This CDR3 is built from 15 residues. V lost 2 bases, J lost 2 bases, and 12 bases lay in between. As DNA, the CDR3 is TGTGCCAGCTCACCAGGGCAGCCCCGTCAAGAGACCCAGTACTTC. Translating gives CASSPGQPRQETQYF.

This rearrangement joins TRBV5-6 to TRBJ2-7, with D possibly matching TRBD1 (5 bases). The CDR3 totals 14 residues. V lost 5 bases, J lost 3 bases, and 15 bases lay in between. Germline CDR1 and CDR2: SGHDT and YYEEEE. This CDR3 reads CASRPTVFVYEQYF. In nucleotides, the CDR3 is TGTGCCAGCAGGCCGACAGTCTTTGTCTACGAGCAGTACTTC.

The J gene is TRBJ1-5, the V gene TRBV6-1; D perhaps matches TRBD1 (5 bases). The CDR3 has 16 amino acids. Germline V gene data show CDR1 as MNHNS and CDR2 as SASEGT. V was clipped by 2 bases and J by 2 bases, with 13 bases between them. The CDR3 DNA is TGTGCCAGCAGTGAAAGGGGAGGGAGCGGCAATCAGCCCCAGCATTTT. Translated: CASSERGGSGNQPQHF.

The V gene is TRBV9, the J gene TRBJ2-7; D may be TRBD1 (5 bases). Germline values: CDR1 SGDLS, CDR2 YYNGEE. The CDR3 is made up of 15 amino acids. V was shortened by 0 bases and J by 5 bases, with 15 bases between the two germline ends. CDR3 residues: CASSVAGIRSHEQYF. In DNA, the CDR3 is TGTGCCAGCAGCGTAGCAGGGATCCGTTCTCACGAGCAGTACTTC.

The sample holds one count of this clone. The chain carries TRBV7-2 and TRBJ1-4; D not certain. The germline V and J ends were trimmed by 1 base and 7 bases, with 16 bases remaining between them. Germline CDR1 is SGHTA and CDR2 is FQGNSA. The CDR3 spans 16 residues. CDR3 region: CASSLGVHAGSEKLFF. In nucleotides, the CDR3 is TGTGCCAGCAGCTTAGGGGTACACGCGGGGAGTGAAAAACTGTTTTTT. The full variable domain, its missing parts supplied by reference TRBV7-2 and TRBJ1-4, is GAGVSQSPSNKVTEKGKDVELRCDPISGHTALYWYRQSLGQGLEFLIYFQGNSAPDKSGLPSDRFSAERTGGSVSTLTIQRTQQEDSAVYLCASSLGVHAGSEKLFFGSGTQLSVL.

This clone was counted a few times. The CDR3 reads CASTLGNEQYF. The CDR3 coding sequence is TGTGCCAGCACCCTTGGCAACGAGCAGTACTTC. This chain connects TRBV13 to TRBJ2-7; no reliable D call. The CDR3 contains 11 residues. Germline CDR1 PRHDT, CDR2 FYEKMQ (reference sequence). V was cut by 7 bases and J by 5 bases, with 9 bases left in between. Complete variable domain (other parts from reference TRBV13 and TRBJ2-7): AAGVIQSPRHLIKEKRETATLKCYPIPRHDTVYWYQQGPGQDPQFLISFYEKMQSDKGSIPDRFSAQQFSDYHSELNMSSLELGDSALYFCASTLGNEQYFGPGTRLTVT.

The chain carries TRBV7-9 and TRBJ2-5; 9 bases line up with TRBD1. The CDR3 has 15 amino acids. V dropped 3 bases and J dropped 2; count of bases not matched to a gene: 4. Germline CDR1 SEHNR, CDR2 FQNEAQ (reference sequence). The CDR3 loop is CASSFPTGGQETQYF. As DNA, the CDR3 is TGTGCCAGCAGCTTCCCGACAGGGGGGCAAGAGACCCAGTACTTC.

The chain has TRBV5-5 and TRBJ2-2; no firm D call. Per the germline V gene, CDR1 is SGHKS and CDR2 is YYEKEE (reference sequence). V gave up 7 bases and J gave up 0 bases, with 10 bases separating them. CDR3 length: 14 amino acids. Written as DNA, the CDR3 is TGTGCCAGCGGAAGCGAGACGAACACCGGGGAGCTGTTTTTT. Translation gives CASGSETNTGELFF.

V usage is TRBV6-1 and J usage is TRBJ1-6; 7 bases are shared with TRBD1. CDR1 and CDR2 from the germline V gene are MNHNS and SASEGT. Germline trimming cut 4 bases from V and 10 bases from J; bases unmatched to any gene: 10. The CDR3 spans 15 residues. For the CDR3, the DNA is TGTGCCAGCAGTGTCGAAAACAGGGGTGGATCACCCCTCCACTTT. Translating it yields CASSVENRGGSPLHF.

The chain joins TRBV5-4 to TRBJ2-3, with D unclear. The CDR3 covers 12 residues. In germline, CDR1 is SGHNT, CDR2 YYREEE (reference sequence). Deletions cut 3 bases from V and 5 bases from J, with 7 bases between. CDR3 sequence: CASSSPGDTQYF. CDR3 sequence (DNA): TGTGCCAGCAGCTCGCCGGGAGATACGCAGTATTTT.

CDR3 in DNA: TGTGCCAGCAGCCGGGACAGGGGTACTGGGGCCAACGTCCTGACTTTC. This sequence encodes CASSRDRGTGANVLTF. The J gene is TRBJ2-6, the V gene TRBV5-8; 10 bases line up with TRBD1. The CDR3 runs to 16 residues. V dropped 4 bases and J dropped 2; count of bases not matched to a gene: 3. Germline V lookup: CDR1 SGHTS, CDR2 YDEGEE.

This clone was observed once. This chain links TRBV9 with TRBJ2-1; no clear D gene. The V and J ends lost 4 bases and 8 bases respectively, with 25 bases between them. The CDR3 consists of 17 residues. Looked up from germline, CDR1 is SGDLS and CDR2 is YYNGEE. The chain's CDR3 is CASSPRSHTTRKDEQFF. DNA of the CDR3: TGTGCCAGCAGCCCAAGATCCCATACTACGCGGAAGGATGAGCAGTTCTTC.

This chain uses TRBV6-1 with TRBJ2-5, with 9 bases matching TRBD2. V lost 6 bases and J lost 5; bases outside the gene matches: 10. The CDR3 loop spans 15 amino acids. Germline V gene data show CDR1 as MNHNS and CDR2 as SASEGT. The CDR3 DNA reads TGTGCCAGCAGAGTCAGCGGGGGGAGCGGGGAGACCCAGTACTTC. Its translation: CASRVSGGSGETQYF.

This chain connects TRBV18 to TRBJ2-1; 12 nucleotides match TRBD2. This CDR3 is 18 amino acids long. With 2 bases clipped from V and 4 bases from J, the junction kept 9 bases outside the gene matches. The germline CDR1 and CDR2 sequences are KGHSH and LQKENI. The CDR3 nucleotides read TGTGCCAGCTCACCAATAACTAGCGGGAGGAGGAATTACAATGAGCAGTTCTTC. It codes for CASSPITSGRRNYNEQFF. The entire variable domain, with the rest obtained from reference TRBV18 and TRBJ2-1, is as follows: NAGVMQNPRHLVRRRGQEARLRCSPMKGHSHVYWYRQLPEEGLKFMVYLQKENIIDESGMPKERFSAEFPKEGPSILRIQQVVRGDSAAYFCASSPITSGRRNYNEQFFGPGTRLTVL.

This chain uses TRBV4-1 with TRBJ1-2, with D possibly being TRBD1 (6 bases). Trimming took 6 bases from V and 5 from J, leaving 13 bases between them. This CDR3 spans 13 amino acids. Per germline, CDR1 MGHRA and CDR2 YSYEKL. CDR3 amino acids: CASRRTGNYGYTF. The CDR3 DNA is TGCGCCAGCAGGAGAACAGGGAATTATGGCTACACCTTC.

This clone was counted between two and nine times. This sequence joins TRBV19 and TRBJ1-2; maybe TRBD1 (5 bases). The CDR3 runs to 14 residues. The germline CDR1 and CDR2 sequences are LNHDA and SQIVND (reference sequence). Between the trimmed V and J ends, which lost 5 bases and 10 bases, there was a span of 20 bases. The CDR3 bases are TGTGCCAGTAGTTACAGGACCAATTCCGCGTACTACACCTTC. It specifies CASSYRTNSAYYTF.

This chain links TRBV6-5 with TRBJ2-2; D unclear. Germline lookup yields CDR1 MNHEY and CDR2 SVGAGI. V lost 10 bases, J lost 2 bases, and 14 bases lay in between. The CDR3 spans 14 residues. In DNA, the CDR3 is TGTGCCACCCTTAGGCGGAAAAACACCGGGGAGCTGTTTTTT. This encodes CATLRRKNTGELFF.

V usage is TRBV27 and J usage is TRBJ2-2, with 8 bases that match TRBD2. CDR1 MNHEY and CDR2 SMNVEV come from the germline V gene (reference sequence). The CDR3 contains 16 residues. Trimming removed 3 bases from V and 5 bases from J; junction bases left unmatched: 8. DNA of the CDR3: TGTGCCAGCAGTTTCGGTTCAGCGGGAGTTACCGGGGAGCTGTTTTTT. Translated: CASSFGSAGVTGELFF.